Below, 29 T cell receptor beta chains from the same sample are listed, as sequenced in a study of T cell changes during pregnancy in multiple sclerosis. Assay used: immunoSEQ multiplex PCR; TCRdb lists only in-frame clones, some missing. This table holds 100,000 or so clones, around 92% found once. Material: peripheral blood, obtained in the second trimester of pregnancy. The receptors stem from a female donor with multiple sclerosis, enrolled in a pregnancy study.

J is TRBJ2-4 and V is TRBV28, with a possible D match to TRBD1 (5 bases). Germline values: CDR1 MDHEN, CDR2 SYDVKM. V was cut by 3 bases and J by 1 base, with 7 bases left in between. This CDR3 has 14 residues. Written as DNA, the CDR3 is TGTGCCAGCAGTTTTGCAGGGGCCAAAAACATTCAGTACTTC. Translating it yields CASSFAGAKNIQYF.

The chain recombines TRBV13 with TRBJ2-1; 8 bases map to TRBD2. J lost 4 bases, V lost 0 bases, and 11 bases had no gene match. Germline CDR1 and CDR2: PRHDT and FYEKMQ (reference sequence). There are 18 residues in the CDR3. DNA for the CDR3: TGTGCCAGCAGCTTAGGACGGTTGGCGAGCGGGGGATACAATGAGCAGTTCTTC. Translation: CASSLGRLASGGYNEQFF. Together with reference TRBV13 and TRBJ2-1, the CDR3 gives the full variable domain: AAGVIQSPRHLIKEKRETATLKCYPIPRHDTVYWYQQGPGQDPQFLISFYEKMQSDKGSIPDRFSAQQFSDYHSELNMSSLELGDSALYFCASSLGRLASGGYNEQFFGPGTRLTVL.

The rearrangement joins TRBV28 to TRBJ2-3, with D possibly matching TRBD2 (5 bases). In germline, CDR1 is MDHEN, CDR2 SYDVKM. V was shortened by 4 bases and J by 2 bases, with 10 bases between the two germline ends. The length of the CDR3 is 14 residues. The CDR3 is CASSSGENTDTQYF. CDR3 coding DNA: TGTGCCAGCAGTTCCGGGGAGAACACAGATACGCAGTATTTT.

The chain combines TRBV4-1 with TRBJ2-2; 10 bases match TRBD2. V trimming: 6 bases; J trimming: 4 bases; junction bases outside the gene matches: 17. CDR3 size: 19 residues. CDR1 is MGHRA and CDR2 is YSYEKL in the germline V gene. The CDR3, as DNA: TGCGCCAGCAGTACTCTATCTAGCGGGAGATTTGTAGGCACCGGGGAGCTGTTTTTT. It specifies CASSTLSSGRFVGTGELFF.

The chain recombines TRBV27 with TRBJ1-5; D possibly corresponds to TRBD1 (5 bases). Germline V gene lookup returns CDR1 MNHEY and CDR2 SMNVEV (reference sequence). This CDR3 comprises 13 residues. V lost 2 bases, J lost 7 bases, and 9 bases lay in between. Here the CDR3 reads CASSLQGSQPQHF. The CDR3 DNA sequence: TGTGCCAGCAGTTTACAGGGATCACAGCCCCAGCATTTT.

The rearrangement joins TRBV2 to TRBJ1-1, with no clear D. CDR3 length equals 14 residues. The germline V gene encodes CDR1 SNHLY and CDR2 FYNNEI. V lost 8 bases to trimming and J lost 1 base, with 14 bases between them. CDR3 nucleotides: TGTGCCAGCTCAGAAATAACAGCGAACACTGAAGCTTTCTTT. Amino acid sequence: CASSEITANTEAFF.

The chain has TRBV7-2 and TRBJ2-2; D gene unclear. Per the germline V gene, CDR1 is SGHTA and CDR2 is FQGNSA. Trimming left V 4 bases short and J 6 bases short, with 15 bases between. The CDR3 extends over 15 amino acids. The CDR3 DNA is TGTGCCAGCAGCTCCTTTGGTAGTGGTTCCGGGGAGCTGTTTTTT. Residues: CASSSFGSGSGELFF.

The V call is TRBV28, the J call TRBJ1-2; D remains ambiguous. The CDR3 length is 12 residues. The germline V gene has CDR1 MDHEN and CDR2 SYDVKM. With 6 bases removed from V and 8 bases from J, the gap between germline ends came to 13 bases. The DNA of the CDR3 is TGTGCCAGCAGCTCAGGATCTATCGGCTACACCTTC. The encoded protein is CASSSGSIGYTF.

V usage is TRBV28 and J usage is TRBJ2-3, with 7 bases fitting TRBD1. Trimming cost V 5 bases and J 10 bases; bases outside gene matches: 3. This CDR3 comprises 11 residues. Per germline, CDR1 MDHEN and CDR2 SYDVKM. CDR3 nucleotides: TGTGCCAGCAGTCGGGACAGACCGCAGTATTTT. This gives the protein CASSRDRPQYF.

This clone was seen just once. The chain joins TRBV7-9 to TRBJ2-1, with no clear D. The germline gives CDR1 SEHNR, CDR2 FQNEAQ (reference sequence). Deletions cut 1 base from V and 0 bases from J, with 7 bases between. CDR3 size: 15 residues. CDR3 sequence: CASSLGFSSYNEQFF. The CDR3 coding sequence is TGTGCCAGCAGCTTAGGTTTCTCCTCCTACAATGAGCAGTTCTTC.

The chain joins TRBV10-2 to TRBJ1-2; 7 bases match TRBD1. J was trimmed by 0 bases and V by 6 bases; bases with no gene match: 4. CDR3 length equals 14 residues. In germline, CDR1 is WSHSY, CDR2 SAAADI. The chain's CDR3 is CASRRGRSNYGYTF. In DNA, the CDR3 is TGCGCCAGCAGGAGGGGGCGATCTAACTATGGCTACACCTTC.

J is TRBJ1-2 and V is TRBV9; D may be TRBD1 (5 bases). V lost 0 bases and J lost 7, with 13 bases in between. The CDR3 consists of 14 residues. Germline CDR1 reads SGDLS; CDR2 reads YYNGEE. CDR3 DNA sequence: TGTGCCAGCAGCGTAGATTTCCAGGACACTGGCTACACCTTC. Protein sequence: CASSVDFQDTGYTF.

The gene calls are TRBV19 and TRBJ2-1; TRBD2 aligns across 11 bases. Germline V gives CDR1 LNHDA, CDR2 SQIVND (reference sequence). This CDR3 is 13 amino acids long. V shed 6 bases and J 7 bases; nucleotides not matched to a gene: 2. The CDR3, as DNA: TGTGCCAGTAGCGGACTAGCGGGTAATGAGCAGTTCTTC. Encoded protein: CASSGLAGNEQFF.

The gene calls are TRBV7-2 and TRBJ1-2, with 7 bases fitting TRBD1. With 5 bases clipped from V and 4 bases from J, the junction kept 16 bases outside the gene matches. CDR3 length equals 17 residues. Germline CDR1 is SGHTA and CDR2 is FQGNSA. In nucleotides, the CDR3 is TGTGCCAGCAGCCAGGGGGGACTGGGACAGACGATCTATGGCTACACCTTC. It codes for CASSQGGLGQTIYGYTF.

This chain joins TRBV15 and TRBJ2-7, with D possibly matching TRBD2 (6 bases). Germline CDR1 and CDR2: LNHNV and YYDKDF (reference sequence). Trimming left V 0 bases short and J 0 bases short, with 12 bases between. The CDR3 consists of 16 residues. The CDR3 DNA follows: TGTGCCACCAGCAGAGATTTAGCGGCGAGCTCCTACGAGCAGTACTTC. It codes for CATSRDLAASSYEQYF. Full variable domain (remainder filled in from reference TRBV15 and TRBJ2-7): DAMVIQNPRYQVTQFGKPVTLSCSQTLNHNVMYWYQQKSSQAPKLLFHYYDKDFNNEADTPDNFQSRRPNTSFCFLDIRSPGLGDTAMYLCATSRDLAASSYEQYFGPGTRLTVT.

The rearrangement uses TRBV27 and TRBJ1-5; TRBD1 agrees at 8 bases. Germline-derived CDR1 and CDR2 are MNHEY and SMNVEV (reference sequence). This CDR3 has 15 amino acids. Trimming took 7 bases from V and 5 from J; bases not matched to a gene: 10. CDR3 DNA: TGTGCCAGCAACCTGACAGGGGTTATTCATCAGCCCCAGCATTTT. Translating it yields CASNLTGVIHQPQHF.

This chain uses TRBV28 with TRBJ1-1, with a tentative D call TRBD1 (5 bases). This CDR3 contains 14 residues. Trimming took 2 bases from V and 4 from J, leaving 11 bases between them. Germline V CDR1 and CDR2: MDHEN, SYDVKM. The CDR3 reads CASSLPGFVTEAFF. In DNA, the CDR3 is TGTGCCAGCAGTTTACCAGGGTTTGTCACTGAAGCTTTCTTT.

The V and J genes are TRBV19 and TRBJ2-1; 7 nucleotides line up with TRBD2. This CDR3 has 15 amino acids. The V gene's germline CDR1 is LNHDA and CDR2 SQIVND (reference sequence). V shed 4 bases, J shed 4 bases, and the junction held 7 bases outside the gene matches. The CDR3 protein is CASSRAGVAYNEQFF. The CDR3 DNA is TGTGCCAGTAGTAGGGCGGGAGTAGCTTACAATGAGCAGTTCTTC.

The J gene is TRBJ1-3, the V gene TRBV5-1, with a tentative D call TRBD1 (6 bases). The CDR3 consists of 15 residues. V shed 5 bases and J shed 3 bases, with 15 bases lying between them. In germline, CDR1 is SGHRS, CDR2 YFSETQ. CDR3 coding DNA: TGCGCCAGCAGTCTGGGGGGGGCAAGTGGAAACACCATATATTTT. Translated: CASSLGGASGNTIYF. The variable domain in full, completed from reference TRBV5-1 and TRBJ1-3, reads KAGVTQTPRYLIKTRGQQVTLSCSPISGHRSVSWYQQTPGQGLQFLFEYFSETQRNKGNFPGRFSGRQFSNSRSEMNVSTLELGDSALYLCASSLGGASGNTIYFGEGSWLTVV.

This chain joins TRBV5-4 and TRBJ1-2; 7 nucleotides line up with TRBD1. Looked up from germline, CDR1 is SGHNT and CDR2 is YYREEE (reference sequence). CDR3 length equals 14 residues. V lost 4 bases to trimming and J lost 4 bases; unmatched junction nucleotides: 7. CDR3 nucleotide sequence: TGTGCCAGCAGCCAGGACAGGATCTCCTATGGCTACACCTTC. Translation gives CASSQDRISYGYTF.

The chain couples TRBV14 to TRBJ2-2; 10 positions agree with TRBD2. CDR3 length: 18 residues. V lost 2 bases and J lost 3; bases outside the gene matches: 9. The germline gives CDR1 SGHDN, CDR2 FVKESK. The CDR3 loop is CASSQIPMTSGHTGELFF. DNA for the CDR3: TGTGCCAGCAGCCAAATTCCCATGACTAGCGGGCACACCGGGGAGCTGTTTTTT. The full variable domain, completed using reference TRBV14 and TRBJ2-2, is EAGVTQFPSHSVIEKGQTVTLRCDPISGHDNLYWYRRVMGKEIKFLLHFVKESKQDESGMPNNRFLAERTGGTYSTLKVQPAELEDSGVYFCASSQIPMTSGHTGELFFGEGSRLTVL.

J is TRBJ1-2 and V is TRBV5-6; 8 positions match TRBD1. V shed 5 bases, J shed 0 bases, and the junction held 15 bases outside the gene matches. This CDR3 region has 18 residues. CDR1 SGHDT and CDR2 YYEEEE come from the germline V gene. CDR3 protein: CASRQTGTGIRSNYGYTF. In DNA form, the CDR3 reads TGTGCCAGCAGGCAGACCGGGACAGGAATAAGATCTAACTATGGCTACACCTTC.

The chain is built from TRBV7-2 and TRBJ2-2, with unresolved D. The CDR3 consists of 15 residues. V lost 2 bases, J lost 1 base, and 8 bases lay in between. CDR1 is SGHTA, CDR2 FQGNSA, per germline. Here the CDR3 DNA reads TGTGCCAGCAGCTTACAGGTGATGAACACCGGGGAGCTGTTTTTT. Amino acids: CASSLQVMNTGELFF. Filled out from reference TRBV7-2 and TRBJ2-2, the complete variable domain reads GAGVSQSPSNKVTEKGKDVELRCDPISGHTALYWYRQSLGQGLEFLIYFQGNSAPDKSGLPSDRFSAERTGGSVSTLTIQRTQQEDSAVYLCASSLQVMNTGELFFGEGSRLTVL.

This clone was recorded a few times. CDR3 in DNA: TGTGCCAGCATGGACAGGGGAAACACCATATATTTT. It translates to CASMDRGNTIYF. The chain has TRBV28 and TRBJ1-3; 7 bases line up with TRBD1. This CDR3 has 12 amino acids. In germline, CDR1 is MDHEN, CDR2 SYDVKM. Trimming cost V 7 bases and J 4 bases; bases outside gene matches: 1.

The chain combines TRBV6-1 with TRBJ2-7; D gene uncertain. V lost 6 bases and J 5 bases, leaving 11 bases between the germline ends. Germline CDR1 reads MNHNS; CDR2 reads SASEGT. There are 12 residues in the CDR3. The DNA for the CDR3 is TGTGCCAGCAGCCTACCCCCGGACGAGCAGTACTTC. It specifies CASSLPPDEQYF.

This clone appeared a few times. The V call is TRBV2, the J call TRBJ2-7, with a weak D call TRBD1 (6 bases). Trimming stripped 6 bases from V and 8 bases from J, with 20 bases between. Looked up from germline, CDR1 is SNHLY and CDR2 is FYNNEI. This CDR3 is 14 amino acids long. The CDR3 is CASRKAMGWGQQYF. The CDR3 nucleotides read TGTGCCAGCAGAAAAGCCATGGGGTGGGGGCAGCAGTACTTC.

The chain has TRBV18 and TRBJ1-4; TRBD1 matches at 10 bases. The J segment lost 3 bases and the V segment lost 3 bases, leaving 7 bases of the junction unmatched. CDR1 is KGHSH and CDR2 is LQKENI in the germline V gene. CDR3 length: 17 amino acids. CDR3 DNA: TGTGCCAGCTCACCGTCGGGACAGGGGTTGGCTAATGAAAAACTGTTTTTT. Its protein is CASSPSGQGLANEKLFF.

The rearrangement links TRBV5-4 to TRBJ2-4; 9 bases line up with TRBD1. The V and J ends lost 4 bases and 3 bases, in that order; junction bases with no gene match: 5. Germline values: CDR1 SGHNT, CDR2 YYREEE (reference sequence). The CDR3 runs to 15 residues. This chain's CDR3 is CASSTPGQGKNIQYF. CDR3 DNA: TGTGCCAGCAGCACACCGGGACAGGGCAAAAACATTCAGTACTTC.

This CDR3 is CASSLGQGASQPQHF. The CDR3 bases are TGTGCCAGCAGCTTAGGACAGGGGGCCAGTCAGCCCCAGCATTTT. This chain joins TRBV7-6 and TRBJ1-5, with 10 bases fitting TRBD1. Trimming took 1 base from V and 6 from J; bases not matched to a gene: 3. Germline V lookup: CDR1 SGHVS, CDR2 FNYEAQ. The CDR3 has 15 residues.